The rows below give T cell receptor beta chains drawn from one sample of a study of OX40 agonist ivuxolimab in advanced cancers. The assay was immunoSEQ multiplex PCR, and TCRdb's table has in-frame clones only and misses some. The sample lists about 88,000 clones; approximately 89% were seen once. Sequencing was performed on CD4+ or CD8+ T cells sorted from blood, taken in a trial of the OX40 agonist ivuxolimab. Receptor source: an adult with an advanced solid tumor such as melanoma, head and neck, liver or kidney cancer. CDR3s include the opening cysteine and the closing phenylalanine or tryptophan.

CATSRRIGGYNYGYTF,TRBV15
CASRITGNTIYF,TRBV10-2
CASSLYGGRETQYF,TRBV5-8
CASSLGLAGGSYNEQFF,TRBV5-1
CASIQIGEGAYEAFF,TRBV28
CASSWDPFYEQYF,TRBV7-2
CASSLPGPTDTQYF,TRBV7-9
CASSLVGAWGETQYF,TRBV7-2
CATPTRGGDNEQFF,TRBV7-9
CASSYPPGTSYEQYF,TRBV6-6
CASRRQFFDGYTF,TRBV2
CASSVLDVGGISPLHF,TRBV9
CASSLGRPSLAYEQYF,TRBV7-9
CASSPYRDSNEQFF,TRBV5-1
CASKAPPGLAGGNEQFF,TRBV2
CASSLVEKLFF,TRBV7-9
CASRSDWNTEAFF,TRBV2
CASSPGVGKETQYF,TRBV18
CASTRGNTGELFF,TRBV25-1
CASSLAGTATLNTQYF,TRBV5-1
CASSQTGQANYGYTF,TRBV14
CASSPPSGLGRTTEAFF,TRBV18
CASSSPGTGEQYF,TRBV5-5
CASSFFDQPQHF,TRBV28
CASSLGLEETQYF,TRBV5-6
CASSLAGTSGREQFF,TRBV5-1
CASSAERSGNTEAFF,TRBV6-1
CASSVRARGYGYTF,TRBV19
CAWSVPGTGTYEQYF,TRBV30
CASSHGKGYEQYF,TRBV5-1
CATSSPGLAGSSVDTQYF,TRBV15
CASSIEQVNQPQHF,TRBV19
CASSMARSPNNQPQHF,TRBV19
CASSPARSGANVLTF,TRBV18
CASSRGQGANTIYF,TRBV28
CASSFEGYSVTDTQYF,TRBV7-8
CASSFEGKRGYGYTF,TRBV27
CASSRDRFDKGYTF,TRBV7-9
CATSRDRTAQFF,TRBV15
CASKGGYQPQHF,TRBV6-1
CSVDPETQYF,TRBV29-1
CASSRVPGLAGDRFTDTQYF,TRBV28